This T cell receptor beta chain was documented in a study of T cells after yellow fever vaccination. As for the study in general: Those fractions that held only low numbers of cells were prepared using the SMART-Seq v4 Ultra Low Input RNA kit.

The V gene end was trimmed by 4 bases and the J gene end by 6 bases; junction bases not matched to a gene: 13. CDR1 SGHRS and CDR2 YFSETQ come from the germline V gene. The CDR3 extends over 16 amino acids. A few counts support this clonotype. Antigen specificity is unknown. Via MiXCR, TCRdb re-called the 5' RACE reads, giving one row per CDR3 protein. The data contain a few hundred thousand distinct CDR3 sequences, roughly a sixth of them singletons. Study results and caveats: It was a weaker secondary response, yet one that peaked faster, at day 5 versus 15. Post-booster repertoires contained most primary-vaccination clones again (around 96% CD4, about 90% CD8).

The gene calls are TRBV5-1 and TRBJ1-2; 9 nucleotides agree with TRBD1. Source: PBMCs, taken 4 to 5 days after the first yellow fever vaccination. The TCR comes from a man between 18 and 35 years old who received the YFV17D yellow fever vaccine. The CDR3 coding sequence is TGCGCCAGCAGCCCCAAGCCGGGACAGGGTATCGATGGCTACACCTTC. It specifies CASSPKPGQGIDGYTF.